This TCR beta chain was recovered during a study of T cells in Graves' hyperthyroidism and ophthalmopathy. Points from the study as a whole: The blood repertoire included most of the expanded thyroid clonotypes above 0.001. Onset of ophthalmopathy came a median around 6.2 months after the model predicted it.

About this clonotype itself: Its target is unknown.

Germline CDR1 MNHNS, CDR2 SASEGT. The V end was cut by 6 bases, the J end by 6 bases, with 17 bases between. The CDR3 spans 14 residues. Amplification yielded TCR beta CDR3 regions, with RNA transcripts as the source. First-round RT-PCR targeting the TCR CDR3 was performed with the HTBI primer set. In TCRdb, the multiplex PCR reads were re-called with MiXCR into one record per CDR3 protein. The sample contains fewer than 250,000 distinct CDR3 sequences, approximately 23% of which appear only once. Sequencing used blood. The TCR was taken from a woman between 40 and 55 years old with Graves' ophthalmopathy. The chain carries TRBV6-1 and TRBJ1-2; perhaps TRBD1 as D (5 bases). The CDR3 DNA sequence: TGTGCCAGCAGCTTCGTGGGGGTCTTAGATGGCTACACCTTC. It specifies CASSFVGVLDGYTF.